The clone carrying this T cell receptor (beta chain) is deemed medium-sized. Antigen: not known. Each CDR3 protein is one row after TCRdb ran MiXCR on the multiplex PCR reads. There are roughly 70,000 distinct CDR3 sequences in the sample; roughly 44% occur only once, and about 8.4% lies in the top ten. These data belong to a study of breast tumors, draining lymph nodes, adjacent tissues. The length of the CDR3 is 21 residues. Germline V CDR1 and CDR2: SGHTA, FQGTGA. Trimming cost V 2 bases and J 3 bases; bases outside gene matches: 19. Study observations and caveats: The lymph node origin of tumor T cells was framed as consistent with a hypothesis, not demonstrated. Tumor TCR diversity was below lymph nodes but above nontumor tissue. The data were judged consistent with most tumor T cells coming from lymph node and expanding in tumor. Luminal-like breast cancer showed significantly greater tumor-nontumor repertoire similarity than basal-like breast cancer did.

The sample taken for sequencing was breast tumor tissue. This receptor was identified in a female donor with breast cancer. Some clones in this sample may be carry-over from other donors' samples. This sequence joins TRBV7-3 and TRBJ2-1; 10 bases are a match to TRBD2. CDR3 sequence (DNA): TGTGCCAGCAGCTTAGGCGCTCGGCTAGCGGGGGAGGGTGGGAACTACAATGAGCAGTTCTTC. This codes for CASSLGARLAGEGGNYNEQFF.